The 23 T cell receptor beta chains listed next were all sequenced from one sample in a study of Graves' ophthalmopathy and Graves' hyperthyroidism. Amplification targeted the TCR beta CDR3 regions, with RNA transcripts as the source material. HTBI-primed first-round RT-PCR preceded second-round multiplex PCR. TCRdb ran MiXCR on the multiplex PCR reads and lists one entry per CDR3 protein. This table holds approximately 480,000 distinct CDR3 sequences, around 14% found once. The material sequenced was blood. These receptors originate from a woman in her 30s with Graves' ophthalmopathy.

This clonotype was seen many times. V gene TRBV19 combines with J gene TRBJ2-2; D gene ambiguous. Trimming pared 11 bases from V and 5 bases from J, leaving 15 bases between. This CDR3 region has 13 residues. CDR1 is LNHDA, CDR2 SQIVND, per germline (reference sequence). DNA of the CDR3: TGTGCCTCTGCACCCAGCGCGACCGGGGAGCTGTTTTTT. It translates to CASAPSATGELFF.

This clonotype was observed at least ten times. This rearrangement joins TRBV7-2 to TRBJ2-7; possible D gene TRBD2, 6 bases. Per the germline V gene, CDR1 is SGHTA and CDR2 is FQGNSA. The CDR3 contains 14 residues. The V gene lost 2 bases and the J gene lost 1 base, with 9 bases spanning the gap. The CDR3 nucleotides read TGTGCCAGCAGCTTAAATAGCGGATCCTACGAGCAGTACTTC. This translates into CASSLNSGSYEQYF.

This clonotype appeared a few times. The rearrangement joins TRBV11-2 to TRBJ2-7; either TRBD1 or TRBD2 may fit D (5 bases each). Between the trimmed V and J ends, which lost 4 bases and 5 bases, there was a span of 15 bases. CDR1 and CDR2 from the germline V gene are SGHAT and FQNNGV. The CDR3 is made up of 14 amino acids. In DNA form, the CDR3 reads TGTGCCAGCAGCTCGGGACGGATATCCCACGAGCAGTACTTC. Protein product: CASSSGRISHEQYF.

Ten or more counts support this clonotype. Here the CDR3 reads CASSQVGPPDEQYF. The CDR3 bases are TGCGCCAGCAGCCAAGTTGGACCCCCCGACGAGCAGTACTTC. The chain links TRBV4-1 to TRBJ2-7, with no clear D. CDR1 is MGHRA, CDR2 YSYEKL, per germline. Trimming stripped 1 base from V and 5 bases from J, with 12 bases between. The CDR3 extends over 14 amino acids.

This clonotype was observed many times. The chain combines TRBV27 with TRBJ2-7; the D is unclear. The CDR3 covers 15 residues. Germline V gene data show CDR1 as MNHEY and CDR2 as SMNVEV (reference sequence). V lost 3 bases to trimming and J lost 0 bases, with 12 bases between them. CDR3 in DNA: TGTGCCAGCAGTTTGACTTTCTCCCCCTCCTACGAGCAGTACTTC. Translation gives CASSLTFSPSYEQYF.

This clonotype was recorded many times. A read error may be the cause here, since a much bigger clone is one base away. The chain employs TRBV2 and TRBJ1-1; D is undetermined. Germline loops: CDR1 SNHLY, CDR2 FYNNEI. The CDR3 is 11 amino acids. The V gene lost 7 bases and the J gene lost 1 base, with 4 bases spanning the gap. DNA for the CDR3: TGTGCCAGCAATGGGAACACTGAAGCTTTCTTT. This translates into CASNGNTEAFF. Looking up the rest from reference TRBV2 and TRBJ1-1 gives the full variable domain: EPEVTQTPSHQVTQMGQEVILRCVPISNHLYFYWYRQILGQKVEFLVSFYNNEISEKSEIFDDQFSVERPDGSNFTLKIRSTKLEDSAMYFCASNGNTEAFFGQGTRLTVV.

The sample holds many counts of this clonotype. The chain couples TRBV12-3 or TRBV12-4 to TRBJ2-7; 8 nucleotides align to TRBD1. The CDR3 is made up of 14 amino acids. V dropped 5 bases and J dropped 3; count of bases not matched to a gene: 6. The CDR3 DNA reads TGTGCCAGCAGTACCGGGACAGGTCGCTACGAGCAGTACTTC. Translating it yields CASSTGTGRYEQYF.

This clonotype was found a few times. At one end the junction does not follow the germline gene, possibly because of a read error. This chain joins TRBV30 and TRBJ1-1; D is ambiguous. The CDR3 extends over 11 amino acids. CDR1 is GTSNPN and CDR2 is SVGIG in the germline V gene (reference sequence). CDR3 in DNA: TGCGCCCTCTCCGAGATCACTGAAGCTTTCTTT. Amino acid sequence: CALSEITEAFF.

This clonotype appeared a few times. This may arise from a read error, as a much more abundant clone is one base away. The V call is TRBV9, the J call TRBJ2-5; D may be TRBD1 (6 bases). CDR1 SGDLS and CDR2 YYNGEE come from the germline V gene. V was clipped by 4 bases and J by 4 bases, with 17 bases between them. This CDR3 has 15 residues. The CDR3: CASSLPQGSGETQYF. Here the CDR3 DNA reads TGTGCCAGCAGCCTCCCCCAGGGGAGCGGAGAGACCCAGTACTTC.

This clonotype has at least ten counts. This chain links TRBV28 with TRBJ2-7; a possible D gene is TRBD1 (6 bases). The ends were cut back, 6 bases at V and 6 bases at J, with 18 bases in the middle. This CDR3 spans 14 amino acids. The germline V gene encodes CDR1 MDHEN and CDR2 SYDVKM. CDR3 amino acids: CASRIRVGASEQYF. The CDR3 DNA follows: TGTGCCAGCAGAATCAGGGTGGGGGCGTCCGAGCAGTACTTC.

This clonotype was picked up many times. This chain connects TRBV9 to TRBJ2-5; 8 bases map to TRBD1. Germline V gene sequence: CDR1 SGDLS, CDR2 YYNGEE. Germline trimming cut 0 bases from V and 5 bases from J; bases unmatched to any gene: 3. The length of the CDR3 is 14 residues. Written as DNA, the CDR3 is TGTGCCAGCAGCGTAGGGACAGGGCGGGAGACCCAGTACTTC. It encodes CASSVGTGRETQYF.

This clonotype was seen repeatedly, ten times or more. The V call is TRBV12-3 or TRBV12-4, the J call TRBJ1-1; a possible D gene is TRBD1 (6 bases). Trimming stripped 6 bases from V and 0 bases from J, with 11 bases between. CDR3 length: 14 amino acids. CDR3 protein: CASSRTVMNTEAFF. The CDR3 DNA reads TGTGCCAGCAGCAGGACAGTTATGAACACTGAAGCTTTCTTT.

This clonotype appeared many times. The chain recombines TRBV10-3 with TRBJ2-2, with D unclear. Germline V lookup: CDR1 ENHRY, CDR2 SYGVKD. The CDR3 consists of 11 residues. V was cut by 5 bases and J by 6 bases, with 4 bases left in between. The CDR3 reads CAISQAGELFF. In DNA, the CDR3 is TGTGCCATCAGTCAAGCCGGGGAGCTGTTTTTT.

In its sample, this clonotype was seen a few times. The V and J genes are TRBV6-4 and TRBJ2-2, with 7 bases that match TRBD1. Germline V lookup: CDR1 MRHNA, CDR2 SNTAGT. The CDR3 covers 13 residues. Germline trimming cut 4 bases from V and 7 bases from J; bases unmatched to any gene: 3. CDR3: CASSGGQNGELFF. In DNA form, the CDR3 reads TGTGCCAGCAGTGGGGGACAGAACGGGGAGCTGTTTTTT.

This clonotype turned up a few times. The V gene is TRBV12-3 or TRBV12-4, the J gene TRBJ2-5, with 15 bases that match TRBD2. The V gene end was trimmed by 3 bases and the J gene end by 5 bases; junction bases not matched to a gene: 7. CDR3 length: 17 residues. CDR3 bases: TGTGCCAGCAGTTTTGGACTAGCGGGAGGGTGGTATGAGACCCAGTACTTC. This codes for CASSFGLAGGWYETQYF.

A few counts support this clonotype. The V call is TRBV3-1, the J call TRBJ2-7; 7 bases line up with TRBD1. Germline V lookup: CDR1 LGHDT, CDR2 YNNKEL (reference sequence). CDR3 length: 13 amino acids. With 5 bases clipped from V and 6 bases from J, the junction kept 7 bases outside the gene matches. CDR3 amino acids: CASSRTGDSEQYF. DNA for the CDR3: TGTGCCAGCAGCAGGACAGGAGACAGCGAGCAGTACTTC.

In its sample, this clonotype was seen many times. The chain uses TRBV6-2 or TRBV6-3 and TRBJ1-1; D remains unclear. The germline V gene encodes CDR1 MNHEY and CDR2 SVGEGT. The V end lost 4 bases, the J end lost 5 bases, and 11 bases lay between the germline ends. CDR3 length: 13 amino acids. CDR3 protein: CASSWVERTEAFF. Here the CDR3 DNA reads TGTGCCAGCAGTTGGGTCGAGAGGACTGAAGCTTTCTTT.

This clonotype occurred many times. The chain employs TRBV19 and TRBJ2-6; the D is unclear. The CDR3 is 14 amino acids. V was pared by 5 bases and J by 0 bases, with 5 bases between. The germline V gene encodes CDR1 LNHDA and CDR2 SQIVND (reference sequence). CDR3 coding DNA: TGTGCCAGTAGTCCCTCCTCTGGGGCCAACGTCCTGACTTTC. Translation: CASSPSSGANVLTF.

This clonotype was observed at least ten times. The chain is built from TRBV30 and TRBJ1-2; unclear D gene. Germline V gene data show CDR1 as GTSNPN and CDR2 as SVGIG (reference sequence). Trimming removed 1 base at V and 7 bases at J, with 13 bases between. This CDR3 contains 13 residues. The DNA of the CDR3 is TGTGCCTGGAGTGAAAAAGGGTTTGGTGGCTACACCTTC. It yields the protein CAWSEKGFGGYTF.

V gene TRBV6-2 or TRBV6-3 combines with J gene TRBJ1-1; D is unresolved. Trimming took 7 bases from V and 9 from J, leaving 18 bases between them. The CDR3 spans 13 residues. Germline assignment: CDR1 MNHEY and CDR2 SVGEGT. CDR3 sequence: CASIDTNSPQAFF. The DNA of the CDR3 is TGTGCCAGCATTGACACTAATTCGCCTCAAGCTTTCTTT.

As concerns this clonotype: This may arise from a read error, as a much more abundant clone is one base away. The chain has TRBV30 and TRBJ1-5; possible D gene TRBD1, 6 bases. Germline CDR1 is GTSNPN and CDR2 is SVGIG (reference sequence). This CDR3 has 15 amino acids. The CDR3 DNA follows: TGTGCCTTGAGTAGGGGGAGCTCCCTCAATCAGCCCCAGCATTTT. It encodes CALSRGSSLNQPQHF.

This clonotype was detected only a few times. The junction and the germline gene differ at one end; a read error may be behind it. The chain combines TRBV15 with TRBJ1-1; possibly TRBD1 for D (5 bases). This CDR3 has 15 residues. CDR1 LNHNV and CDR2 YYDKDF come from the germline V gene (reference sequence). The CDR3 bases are TGTGCCACCAGCAGAGGCGGGGGAGTGAACACTGAATCTTTCTTT. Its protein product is CATSRGGGVNTESFF.

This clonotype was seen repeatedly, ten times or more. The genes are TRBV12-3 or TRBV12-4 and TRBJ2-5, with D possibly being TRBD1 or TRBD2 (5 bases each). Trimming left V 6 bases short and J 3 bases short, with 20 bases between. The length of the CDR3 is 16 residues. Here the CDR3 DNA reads TGTGCCAGCAGAATAGGACTGGGGCACAGAAAAGAGACCCAGTACTTC. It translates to CASRIGLGHRKETQYF.